These 9 T cell receptor beta chains were sequenced from one sample in a study of PD-L1 blockade in urothelial cancer. Profiling relied on immunoSEQ multiplex PCR, and the TCRdb table lists in-frame clones only, not all of them. The table shows tens of thousands of clones, with more than 65% occurring only once. Sequencing was performed on PBMCs, taken around atezolizumab (anti-PD-L1) treatment. Source of these receptors: a man in his 70s with urothelial cancer.

This clone came up once. V usage is TRBV9 and J usage is TRBJ2-5, with 11 bases identical to TRBD1. Losses at the gene ends were 5 bases for V and 4 bases for J; bases not matched to a gene: 4. The germline CDR1 and CDR2 sequences are SGDLS and YYNGEE. CDR3 size: 14 residues. CDR3 in amino acids: CASSAGTGGETQYF. CDR3 nucleotides: TGTGCCAGCAGTGCCGGGACAGGGGGAGAGACCCAGTACTTC.

The rearrangement links TRBV11-2 to TRBJ2-5; 10 nucleotides align to TRBD2. V gave up 1 base and J gave up 4 bases; unmatched junction bases: 3. This CDR3 contains 15 residues. From germline, CDR1 is SGHAT and CDR2 FQNNGV. DNA of the CDR3: TGTGCCAGCAGCTTAGCAGCGGGGGGGCGAGAGACCCAGTACTTC. Its translation is CASSLAAGGRETQYF. The variable domain in full, completed from reference TRBV11-2 and TRBJ2-5, reads EAGVAQSPRYKIIEKRQSVAFWCNPISGHATLYWYQQILGQGPKLLIQFQNNGVVDDSQLPKDRFSAERLKGVDSTLKIQPAKLEDSAVYLCASSLAAGGRETQYFGPGTRLLVL.

This chain joins TRBV4-3 and TRBJ2-7; 7 nucleotides align to TRBD1. Unmatched junction bases numbered 9, after V lost 0 bases and J lost 7 bases. CDR3 size: 15 residues. Germline lookup yields CDR1 LGHNA and CDR2 YSLEER. DNA for the CDR3: TGCGCCAGCAGCCAAGACGGCAGGGGGATCGGGGAGCAGTACTTC. Protein product: CASSQDGRGIGEQYF.

The chain has TRBV6-1 and TRBJ2-7; 11 bases match TRBD1. The V gene end was trimmed by 7 bases and the J gene end by 7 bases; junction bases not matched to a gene: 9. CDR1 is MNHNS and CDR2 is SASEGT in the germline V gene. There are 14 residues in the CDR3. CDR3 sequence reads: CASMTPGTGGEQYF. The DNA of the CDR3 is TGTGCCAGCATGACTCCGGGGACAGGGGGTGAGCAGTACTTC.

The chain has TRBV7-2 and TRBJ2-5; TRBD1 is a possible D gene (6 bases). Germline CDR1 and CDR2: SGHTA and FQGNSA. The CDR3 is 16 amino acids. Between the trimmed V and J ends, which lost 4 bases and 0 bases, there was a span of 15 bases. CDR3 nucleotides: TGTGCCAGCAGCTCGATGACAGGAGGCTACCAAGAGACCCAGTACTTC. Translated, it gives CASSSMTGGYQETQYF. The full variable domain, with the rest looked up from reference TRBV7-2 and TRBJ2-5, is GAGVSQSPSNKVTEKGKDVELRCDPISGHTALYWYRQSLGQGLEFLIYFQGNSAPDKSGLPSDRFSAERTGGSVSTLTIQRTQQEDSAVYLCASSSMTGGYQETQYFGPGTRLLVL.

This clone is a singleton in its sample. The V call is TRBV28, the J call TRBJ2-5; 7 nucleotides agree with TRBD2. The CDR3 consists of 14 residues. Germline CDR1 is MDHEN and CDR2 is SYDVKM. V trimming: 5 bases; J trimming: 3 bases; junction bases outside the gene matches: 6. Here the CDR3 DNA reads TGTGCCAGCAGTCTGGGGGGGGAAAAAGAGACCCAGTACTTC. It is translated as CASSLGGEKETQYF.

V is TRBV7-9 and J is TRBJ2-3; a possible D gene is TRBD2 (5 bases). Germline CDR1 is SEHNR and CDR2 is FQNEAQ (reference sequence). With 5 bases removed from V and 9 bases from J, the gap between germline ends came to 12 bases. This CDR3 is 12 amino acids long. CDR3 DNA sequence: TGTGCCAGCAGCCCTCAACGGGGAACGCAGTATTTT. Its protein is CASSPQRGTQYF.

This chain uses TRBV18 with TRBJ1-1; 9 nucleotides line up with TRBD1. J was trimmed by 0 bases and V by 5 bases; bases with no gene match: 4. CDR1 KGHSH and CDR2 LQKENI come from the germline V gene. This CDR3 is 15 amino acids long. This CDR3 reads CASSAGQGLNTEAFF. As DNA, the CDR3 is TGTGCCAGCTCAGCGGGACAGGGTTTGAACACTGAAGCTTTCTTT.

In this sample, this clone turned up once. This chain links TRBV28 with TRBJ2-1; 8 bases line up with TRBD1. CDR1 is MDHEN, CDR2 SYDVKM, per germline. The CDR3 has 15 amino acids. Trimming at V came to 6 bases and at J to 1 base, leaving 5 bases not matched to a gene. CDR3 in DNA: TGTGCCAGCAGACAGGACAGGGTATCCTACAATGAGCAGTTCTTC. Protein sequence: CASRQDRVSYNEQFF.